The text below deals with one T cell receptor (beta chain). As yet, its antigen is unknown. The data are from a study of shared clonotypes between healthy human individuals. Using immunoSEQ multiplex PCR, the repertoire was profiled, and TCRdb retains in-frame clones only, with some absent. Of millions of clones in the sample, roughly nine tenths were seen once. The study, taken as a whole, reports: An anticipated effect of sequencing depth on clonotype sharing among donors was recognized.

This CDR3 comprises 13 residues. V was pared by 0 bases and J by 3 bases, with 6 bases between. Germline CDR1 is SGHRS and CDR2 is YFSETQ. The V and J genes are TRBV5-1 and TRBJ2-5; D uncertain. The source material was naive CD4+ T cells sorted from blood. Subset specified: CD45RA+ positively selected. The TCR was taken from a man younger than 35 in good health. CDR3 nucleotide sequence: TGCGCCAGCAGCTTGGGTTCCGAAGAGACCCAGTACTTC. The encoded protein is CASSLGSEETQYF.